Listed below are T cell receptor beta chains from one sample, sequenced in a study of T cell responses to AZD1222 COVID-19 vaccine. Some clones are missing from TCRdb's copy, which holds only in-frame ones; the method was immunoSEQ multiplex PCR. The sample holds 100,000 to 150,000 clones, roughly 91% seen once. The sequenced sample was peripheral blood, obtained 28 days after the second AZD1222 dose. Source of these receptors: an adult who received the AZD1222 COVID-19 vaccine. Both conserved end residues are part of each CDR3.

j_call,v_call,cdr3_aa
TRBJ1-1,TRBV5-4,CASSFGFLGTEAFF
TRBJ1-2,TRBV7-3,CASSPGHPYGGYTF
TRBJ2-5,TRBV5-1,CASSLRGETQYF
TRBJ1-2,TRBV19,CASSAEGYGYTF
TRBJ2-7,TRBV5-5,CASSLVGEFAYEQYF
TRBJ2-2,TRBV15,CATSRDSTSGRALNTGELFF
TRBJ1-1,TRBV5-6,CASSSGTGWTEAFF
TRBJ2-5,TRBV7-2,CASSPRGETQYF
TRBJ1-2,TRBV19,CASSISGGESGYGYTF
TRBJ2-3,TRBV28,CASSLGQGSTDTQYF
TRBJ1-1,TRBV5-1,CASRLQLNTEAFF
TRBJ2-7,TRBV6-5,CASSQFSYEQYF
TRBJ2-7,TRBV24-1,CATSEGWTGTYEQYF
TRBJ2-1,TRBV6-5,CASSDGSEQFF
TRBJ1-1,TRBV9,CASSATGADTEAFF
TRBJ2-1,TRBV2,CASSEADEQFF
TRBJ1-3,TRBV6-2/TRBV6-3,CASSPWKGTGGSGNTIYF
TRBJ2-7,TRBV2,CASSDRGEQYF
TRBJ1-2,TRBV30,CAWGLSGQDALWGYTF
TRBJ2-1,TRBV11-2,CASSLEGGVDYNEQFF
TRBJ2-7,TRBV5-1,CASSLAGGAGESSYEQYF
TRBJ1-1,TRBV5-1,CASSSQGMGTEAFF
TRBJ2-1,TRBV5-1,CASSLSSFDEQFF
TRBJ2-1,TRBV3-1/TRBV3-2,CASSPWAGIYNEQFF
TRBJ1-1,TRBV11-1,CASSLLVGGASEAFF
TRBJ1-3,TRBV4-1,CASSQIYTSSGNTIYF
TRBJ2-1,TRBV28,CASSSAPGTNEQFF
TRBJ1-1,TRBV12-3/TRBV12-4,CASTRGRRTEAFF
TRBJ2-7,TRBV27,CASSLWGQYF
TRBJ1-2,TRBV13,CASSLAGEGYGYTF
TRBJ2-1,TRBV18,CASSPNLAALQGQFF
TRBJ2-7,TRBV12-3/TRBV12-4,CASSLNPYEQYF
TRBJ2-4,TRBV15,CATSRVGGAKYDIQYF
TRBJ2-2,TRBV5-6,CASSLGVSRPNTGELFF
TRBJ1-5,TRBV5-6,CASSFWSGISNQPQHF
TRBJ1-5,TRBV28,CASRRYDRDQPQHF
TRBJ2-2,TRBV9,CASSVRGSGGTGELFF
TRBJ1-3,TRBV7-9,CASSPTGSENTIYF
TRBJ1-1,TRBV28,CASSLRVGDLFF
TRBJ1-6,TRBV19,CASSIVNSPLHF
TRBJ2-2,TRBV7-9,CASRPTSSGELFF
TRBJ2-2,TRBV14,CASSQRQGRGTGELFF
TRBJ1-5,TRBV2,CASSAGTVSNQPQHF
TRBJ2-1,TRBV7-9,CASSYRLGNEQFF
TRBJ2-7,TRBV30,CAWSVGWHGSQQYF
TRBJ1-3,TRBV7-3,CASSLSRLQGASYSGNTIYF
TRBJ2-2,TRBV9,CASSGGSGQGWRNTGELFF
TRBJ1-2,TRBV6-5,CASSSGGDYGYTF
TRBJ2-1,TRBV10-3,CAINAPTSGAYNEQFF
TRBJ2-7,TRBV30,CAWSARGQGAGEQYF
TRBJ1-3,TRBV30,CAWRFEGSSGNTIYF
TRBJ2-5,TRBV2,CASSERGGPYQETQYF
TRBJ1-3,TRBV12-3/TRBV12-4,CASSYPGNTIYF
TRBJ2-5,TRBV2,CASSVNLQETQYF